This is a list of T cell receptor beta chains from one sample in a study of human T cells and chemical hapten exposure. TCRdb re-analysed the RACE reads in MiXCR, keeping a single row per CDR3 protein. The table has 70,000 to 95,000 distinct CDR3 sequences, 8.5% to 10% seen once; the top ten hold around 1.7%. Sequencing was carried out using whole blood. These receptors were taken from a female donor in good health. Some clones in this sample may be carry-over from other donors' samples. Both conserved end residues are trimmed from each CDR3.

V gene	CDR3 length	CDR3 protein
TRBV3-1	11	ASSQLYTDTQY
TRBV7-9	14	ASSLDGGGFYNEQF
TRBV7-9	12	ASSLRLPNREQY
TRBV6-6	15	ASRELAGGLGTDTQY
TRBV7-2	15	ASSLMVFRGGGYEQY
TRBV3-1	12	ASSQELGDFFSY
TRBV9	12	ASSPRQGSYEQY
TRBV29-1	12	SVESGWAKNIQY
TRBV7-8	8	ASSLEVQY
TRBV5-1	10	ASSAGIETQY
TRBV7-3	11	ASSLTSNTEAF
TRBV6-1	13	ASSPGTSDIYEQY
TRBV3-1	12	ASMTSGGANEQF
TRBV27	10	ASRTGGREQY
TRBV29-1	15	SVEALRDHARAYEQY
TRBV7-2	12	ASSLIVTADTQY
TRBV7-6	13	ASSLDDRKYYEQY
TRBV28	12	ASTWGGFGYGYT
TRBV20-1	10	SARQGSEKLF
TRBV7-6	11	ASSLNEGTEAF
TRBV29-1	13	SVEARRLGTDTQY
TRBV21-1	10	ASNRSTGELF
TRBV5-5	12	ASSPGQYQETQY
TRBV2	13	ASKKWDGHTDTQY
TRBV30	13	AWTRAGETNTEAF
TRBV10-3	13	AISETSGDTTEQF
TRBV29-1	10	SVGLGQETQY
TRBV2	12	ASSEKVGGTEAF
TRBV5-1	13	ASSVYRDYVNEQY
TRBV2	15	AFTPTPRRTATDTQY
TRBV6-2/TRBV6-3	13	ASSSQRRANYGYT
TRBV5-5	13	ASSLGQGGYQPQH
TRBV9	12	ASSARRESYEQY
TRBV7-9	13	ASSSRQGFTDTQY